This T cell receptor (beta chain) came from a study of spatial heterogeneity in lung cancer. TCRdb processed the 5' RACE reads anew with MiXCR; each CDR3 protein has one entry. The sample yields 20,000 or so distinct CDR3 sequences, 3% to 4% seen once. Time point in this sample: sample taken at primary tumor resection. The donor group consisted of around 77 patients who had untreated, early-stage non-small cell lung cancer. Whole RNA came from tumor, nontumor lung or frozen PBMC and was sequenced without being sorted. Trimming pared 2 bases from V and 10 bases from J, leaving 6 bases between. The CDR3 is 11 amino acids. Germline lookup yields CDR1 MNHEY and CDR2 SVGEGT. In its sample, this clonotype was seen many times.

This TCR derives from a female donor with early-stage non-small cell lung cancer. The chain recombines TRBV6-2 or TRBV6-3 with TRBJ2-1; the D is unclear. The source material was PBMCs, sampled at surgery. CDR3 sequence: CASSYSLEQFF. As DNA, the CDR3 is TGTGCCAGCAGTTACAGCCTGGAGCAGTTCTTC.